Included here is one TCR beta chain sequence, with context. What it binds is unknown. The PCR made use of 60 Vbeta and 13 Jbeta primers. Repertoires were generated with immunoSEQ multiplex PCR, while TCRdb's copy carries only in-frame clones and drops some. The table lists roughly 120,000 clones, roughly 74% of them singletons. These data belong to a study of cytomegalovirus exposure and HLA in healthy donors. Findings of the study overall: Many donors shared some public TCRs, even though most TCR sequences were rare. Accurate predictions that matched the HLA-A and HLA-B alleles of most subjects were reportedly made from TCR beta sequences.

Germline V gene data show CDR1 as MNHEY and CDR2 as SVGAGI. Trimming left V 4 bases short and J 1 base short, with 7 bases between. CDR3 length: 13 residues. This TCR was recovered from a woman aged 30 to 39 in good health and CMV-seronegative. The sample taken for sequencing was PBMCs. The chain is built from TRBV6-5 and TRBJ1-1; D not certain. CDR3 nucleotide sequence: TGTGCCAGCAGTTCAAGCCAGAACACTGAAGCTTTCTTT. It codes for CASSSSQNTEAFF.